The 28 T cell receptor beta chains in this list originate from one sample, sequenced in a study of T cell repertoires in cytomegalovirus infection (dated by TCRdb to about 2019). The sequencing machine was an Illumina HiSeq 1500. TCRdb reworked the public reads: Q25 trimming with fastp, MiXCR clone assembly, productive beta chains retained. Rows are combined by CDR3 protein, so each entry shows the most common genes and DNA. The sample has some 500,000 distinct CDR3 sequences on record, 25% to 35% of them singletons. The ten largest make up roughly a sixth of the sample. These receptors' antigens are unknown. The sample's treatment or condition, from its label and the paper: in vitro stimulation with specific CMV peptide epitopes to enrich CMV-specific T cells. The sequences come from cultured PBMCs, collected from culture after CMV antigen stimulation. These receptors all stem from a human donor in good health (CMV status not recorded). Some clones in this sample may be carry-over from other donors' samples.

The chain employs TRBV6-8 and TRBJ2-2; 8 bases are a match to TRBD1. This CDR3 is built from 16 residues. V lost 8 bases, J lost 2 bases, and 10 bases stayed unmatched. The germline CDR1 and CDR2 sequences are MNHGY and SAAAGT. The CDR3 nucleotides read TGTGCCAGCCAAAGTAGAGGACAGGGAAACACCGGGGAGCTGTTTTTT. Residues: CASQSRGQGNTGELFF.

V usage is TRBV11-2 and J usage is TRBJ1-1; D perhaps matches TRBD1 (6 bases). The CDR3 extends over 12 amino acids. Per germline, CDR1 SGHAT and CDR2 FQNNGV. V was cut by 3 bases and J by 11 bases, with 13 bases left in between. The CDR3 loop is CASSFETGLAFF. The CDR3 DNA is TGTGCCAGCAGCTTCGAAACAGGGTTGGCTTTCTTT.

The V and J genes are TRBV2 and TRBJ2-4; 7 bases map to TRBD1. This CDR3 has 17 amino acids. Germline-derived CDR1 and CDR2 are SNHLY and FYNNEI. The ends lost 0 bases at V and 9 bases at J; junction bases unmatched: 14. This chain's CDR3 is CASSEATGKEAAGIQYF. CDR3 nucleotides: TGTGCCAGCAGTGAAGCGACAGGGAAGGAGGCCGCAGGCATTCAGTACTTC.

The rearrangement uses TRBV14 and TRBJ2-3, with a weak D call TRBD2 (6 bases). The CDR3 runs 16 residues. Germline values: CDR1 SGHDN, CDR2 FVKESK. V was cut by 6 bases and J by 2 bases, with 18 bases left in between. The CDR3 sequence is CASRSSSGSYTDTQYF. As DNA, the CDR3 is TGTGCCAGCAGGTCCAGTAGCGGTTCCTACACAGATACGCAGTATTTT.

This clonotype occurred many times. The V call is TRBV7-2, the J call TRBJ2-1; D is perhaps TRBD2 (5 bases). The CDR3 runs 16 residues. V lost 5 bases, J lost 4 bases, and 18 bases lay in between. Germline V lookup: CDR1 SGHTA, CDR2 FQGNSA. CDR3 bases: TGTGCCAGCAGCCCCCATGTGGGAGTGGGGTACAATGAGCAGTTCTTC. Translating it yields CASSPHVGVGYNEQFF.

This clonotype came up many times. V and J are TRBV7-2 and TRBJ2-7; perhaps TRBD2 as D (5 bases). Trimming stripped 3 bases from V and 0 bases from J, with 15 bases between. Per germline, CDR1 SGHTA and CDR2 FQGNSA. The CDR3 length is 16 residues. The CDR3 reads CASSFLLGDISYEQYF. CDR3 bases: TGTGCCAGCAGCTTCTTACTAGGTGATATCTCCTACGAGCAGTACTTC.

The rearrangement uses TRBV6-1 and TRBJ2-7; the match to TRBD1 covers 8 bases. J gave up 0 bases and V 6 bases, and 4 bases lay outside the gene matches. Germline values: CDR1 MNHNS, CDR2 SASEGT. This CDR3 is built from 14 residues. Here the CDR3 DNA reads TGTGCCAGCAGGAGACAGGGGTACTCCTACGAGCAGTACGTC. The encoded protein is CASRRQGYSYEQYV.

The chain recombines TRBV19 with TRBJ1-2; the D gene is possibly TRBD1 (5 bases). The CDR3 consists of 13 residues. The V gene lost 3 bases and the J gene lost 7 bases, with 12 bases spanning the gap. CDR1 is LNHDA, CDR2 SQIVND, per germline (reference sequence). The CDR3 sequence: CASSIFQGRGYTF. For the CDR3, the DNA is TGTGCCAGTAGTATTTTCCAGGGTCGTGGCTACACCTTC.

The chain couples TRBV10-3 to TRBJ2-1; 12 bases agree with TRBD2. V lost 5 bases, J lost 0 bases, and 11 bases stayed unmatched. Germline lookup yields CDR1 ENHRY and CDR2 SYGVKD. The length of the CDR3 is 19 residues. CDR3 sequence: CAISTPRGLAGPSYNEQFF. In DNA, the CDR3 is TGTGCCATCAGTACGCCACGTGGACTAGCGGGACCCTCCTACAATGAGCAGTTCTTC.

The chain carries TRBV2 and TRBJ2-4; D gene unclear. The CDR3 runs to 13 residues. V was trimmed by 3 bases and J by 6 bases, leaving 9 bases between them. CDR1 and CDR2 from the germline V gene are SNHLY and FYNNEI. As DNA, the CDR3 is TGTGCCAGCAGTGAGGGGTGGGGAAACATTCAGTACTTC. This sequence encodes CASSEGWGNIQYF. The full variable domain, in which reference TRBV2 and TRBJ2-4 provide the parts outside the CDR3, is EPEVTQTPSHQVTQMGQEVILRCVPISNHLYFYWYRQILGQKVEFLVSFYNNEISEKSEIFDDQFSVERPDGSNFTLKIRSTKLEDSAMYFCASSEGWGNIQYFGAGTRLSVL.

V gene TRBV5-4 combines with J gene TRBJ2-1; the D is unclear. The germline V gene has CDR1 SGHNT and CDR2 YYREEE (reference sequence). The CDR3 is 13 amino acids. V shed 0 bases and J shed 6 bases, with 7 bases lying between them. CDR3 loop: CASSLAVGNEQFF. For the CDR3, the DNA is TGTGCCAGCAGCTTGGCAGTAGGCAATGAGCAGTTCTTC.

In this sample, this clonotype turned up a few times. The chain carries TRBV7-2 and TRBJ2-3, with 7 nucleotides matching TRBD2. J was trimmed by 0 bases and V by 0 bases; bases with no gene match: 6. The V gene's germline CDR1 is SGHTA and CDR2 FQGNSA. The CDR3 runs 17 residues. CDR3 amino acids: CASSLALASGSTDTQYF. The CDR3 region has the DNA TGTGCCAGCAGCTTAGCGCTAGCTAGCGGTAGCACAGATACGCAGTATTTT.

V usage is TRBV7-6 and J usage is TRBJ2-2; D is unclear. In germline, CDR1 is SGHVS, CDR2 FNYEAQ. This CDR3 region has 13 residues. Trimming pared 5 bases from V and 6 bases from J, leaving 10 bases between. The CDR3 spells CASSARVSGELFF. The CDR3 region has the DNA TGTGCCAGCAGCGCCCGGGTCTCCGGGGAGCTGTTTTTT.

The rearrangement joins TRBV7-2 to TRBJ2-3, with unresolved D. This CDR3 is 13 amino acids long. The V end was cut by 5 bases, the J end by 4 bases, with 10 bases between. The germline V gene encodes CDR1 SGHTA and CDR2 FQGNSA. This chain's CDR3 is CASSKRSSDTQYF. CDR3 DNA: TGTGCCAGCAGCAAACGGTCTTCAGATACGCAGTATTTT.

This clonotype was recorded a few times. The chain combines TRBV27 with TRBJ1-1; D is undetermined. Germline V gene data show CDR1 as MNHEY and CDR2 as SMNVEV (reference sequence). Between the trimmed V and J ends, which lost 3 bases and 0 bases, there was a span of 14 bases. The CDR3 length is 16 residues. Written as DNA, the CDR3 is TGTGCCAGCAGTTTGTCACCCATTAGGGTGAACACTGAAGCTTTCTTT. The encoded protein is CASSLSPIRVNTEAFF.

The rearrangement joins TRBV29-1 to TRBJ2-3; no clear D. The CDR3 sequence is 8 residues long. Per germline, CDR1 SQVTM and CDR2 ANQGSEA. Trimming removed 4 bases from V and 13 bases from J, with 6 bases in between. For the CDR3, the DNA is TGCAGCGTTGGGGGAAAGTATTTT. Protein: CSVGGKYF.

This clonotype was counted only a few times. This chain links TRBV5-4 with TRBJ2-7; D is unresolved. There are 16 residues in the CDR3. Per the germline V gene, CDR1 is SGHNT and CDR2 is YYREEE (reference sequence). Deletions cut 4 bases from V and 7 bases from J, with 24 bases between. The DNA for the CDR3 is TGTGCCAGCAGCCTCCGGTCGGGCCAAGTTTCCGGGGAGCAGTACTTC. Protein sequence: CASSLRSGQVSGEQYF.

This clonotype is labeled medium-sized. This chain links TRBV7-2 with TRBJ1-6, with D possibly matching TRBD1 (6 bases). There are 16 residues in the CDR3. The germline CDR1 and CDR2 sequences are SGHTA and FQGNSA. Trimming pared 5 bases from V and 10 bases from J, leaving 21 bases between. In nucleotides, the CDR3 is TGTGCCAGCAGCCTAGACCCACCTCAGGGGTCCTCACCCCTCCACTTT. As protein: CASSLDPPQGSSPLHF.

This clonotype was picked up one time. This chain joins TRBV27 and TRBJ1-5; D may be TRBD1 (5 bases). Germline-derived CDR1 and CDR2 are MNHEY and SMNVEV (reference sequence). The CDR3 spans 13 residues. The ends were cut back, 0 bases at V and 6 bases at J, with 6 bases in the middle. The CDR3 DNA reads TGTGCCAGCAGTTTATCCAGGGCTCAGCCCCAGCATTTT. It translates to CASSLSRAQPQHF.

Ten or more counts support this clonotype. CDR3 amino acids: CASRGLAGGLADTQYF. CDR3 nucleotide sequence: TGTGCCAGCAGAGGACTAGCGGGAGGGTTAGCAGATACGCAGTATTTT. J is TRBJ2-3 and V is TRBV12-3 or TRBV12-4; the match to TRBD2 covers 15 bases. The V segment lost 6 bases and the J segment 4 bases; nucleotides outside the gene matches: 5. The CDR3 contains 16 residues.

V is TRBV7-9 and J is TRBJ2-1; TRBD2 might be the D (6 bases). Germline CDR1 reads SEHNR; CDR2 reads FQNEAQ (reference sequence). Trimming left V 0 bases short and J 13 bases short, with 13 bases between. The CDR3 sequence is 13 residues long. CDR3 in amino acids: CASSLARRDSQFF. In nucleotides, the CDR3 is TGTGCCAGCAGCTTAGCCCGACGGGACTCCCAGTTCTTC. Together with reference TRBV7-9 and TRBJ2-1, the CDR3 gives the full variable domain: DTGVSQNPRHKITKRGQNVTFRCDPISEHNRLYWYRQTLGQGPEFLTYFQNEAQLEKSRLLSDRFSAERPKGSFSTLEIQRTEQGDSAMYLCASSLARRDSQFFGPGTRLTVL.

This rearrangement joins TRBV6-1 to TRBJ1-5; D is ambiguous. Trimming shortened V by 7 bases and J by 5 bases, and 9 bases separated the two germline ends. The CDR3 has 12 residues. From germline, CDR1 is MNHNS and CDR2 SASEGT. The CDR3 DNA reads TGTGCCAGCACCCCTGGGGATCAGCCCCAGCATTTT. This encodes CASTPGDQPQHF.

This chain's CDR3 is CASSVSSGTVNTEAFF. In nucleotides, the CDR3 is TGTGCCAGCAGCGTCTCCTCCGGGACGGTGAACACTGAAGCTTTCTTT. The genes are TRBV9 and TRBJ1-1; D may be TRBD1 (5 bases). V was trimmed by 2 bases and J by 0 bases, leaving 14 bases between them. Germline V gene sequence: CDR1 SGDLS, CDR2 YYNGEE. CDR3 length: 16 residues.

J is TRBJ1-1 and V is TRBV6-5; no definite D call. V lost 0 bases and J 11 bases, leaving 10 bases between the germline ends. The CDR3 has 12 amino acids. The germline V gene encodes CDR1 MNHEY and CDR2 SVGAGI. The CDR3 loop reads CASSYSGVAAFF. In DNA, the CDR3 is TGTGCCAGCAGTTACTCGGGCGTTGCGGCTTTCTTT.

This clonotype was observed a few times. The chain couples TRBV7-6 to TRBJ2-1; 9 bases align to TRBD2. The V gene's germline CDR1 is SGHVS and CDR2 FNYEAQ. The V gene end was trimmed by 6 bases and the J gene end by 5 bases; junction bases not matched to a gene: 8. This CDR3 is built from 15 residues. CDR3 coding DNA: TGTGCCAGCAGGTCAAGGACTAGCGCGGACAATGAGCAGTTCTTC. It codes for CASRSRTSADNEQFF.

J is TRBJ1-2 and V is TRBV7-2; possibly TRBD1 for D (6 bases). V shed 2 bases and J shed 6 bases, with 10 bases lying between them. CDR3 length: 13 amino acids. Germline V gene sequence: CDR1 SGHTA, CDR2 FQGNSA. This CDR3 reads CASSLRQDNGYTF. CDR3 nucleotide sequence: TGTGCCAGCAGCTTAAGACAGGATAATGGCTACACCTTC.

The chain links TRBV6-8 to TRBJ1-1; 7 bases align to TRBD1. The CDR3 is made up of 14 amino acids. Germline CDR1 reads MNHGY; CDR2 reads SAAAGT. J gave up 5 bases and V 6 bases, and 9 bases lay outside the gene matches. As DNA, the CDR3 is TGTGCCAGCAGCCCTGCGGGCAGGGGGACTGAAGCTTTCTTT. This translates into CASSPAGRGTEAFF.

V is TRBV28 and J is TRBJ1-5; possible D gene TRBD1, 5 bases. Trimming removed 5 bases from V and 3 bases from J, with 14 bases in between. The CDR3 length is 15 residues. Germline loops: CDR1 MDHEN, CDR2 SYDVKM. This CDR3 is CASSPSWGINQPQHF. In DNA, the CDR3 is TGTGCCAGCAGTCCGTCTTGGGGGATCAATCAGCCCCAGCATTTT.